The rows below give T cell receptor beta chains drawn from one sample of a study of blood T cell repertoires in COVID-19. Assay: immunoSEQ multiplex PCR; the TCRdb copy retains only in-frame clones and omits some. The table shows about 83,000 clones, with approximately 78% occurring only once. Sequencing was performed on peripheral blood. The receptors were gathered from a woman over 75 with acute or convalescent COVID-19. CDR3s include the opening cysteine and the closing phenylalanine or tryptophan.

J gene	V gene	CDR3 protein
TRBJ1-1	TRBV7-8	CASSLSDRDTEAFF
TRBJ2-1	TRBV7-9	CASSPRTSGGVSYNEQFF
TRBJ2-5	TRBV3-1/TRBV3-2	CASSQGTSGGGRETQYF
TRBJ2-5	TRBV7-9	CASNHRDRGTPAYQETQYF
TRBJ1-6	TRBV28	CASSPSQTANSPLHF
TRBJ1-4	TRBV5-5	CASSSAGGLNEKLFF
TRBJ2-7	TRBV10-1	CASSDNYEQYF
TRBJ1-1	TRBV6-5	CASRYPLTEAFF
TRBJ2-7	TRBV15	CATSRTRDREQYF
TRBJ1-2	TRBV20-1	CSASFGEGGSYGYTF
TRBJ2-5	TRBV7-2	CASSLGGIQETQYF
TRBJ1-2	TRBV2	CASKSTYNYGYTF
TRBJ1-5	TRBV21-1	CASSKPPGQGYQPQHF
TRBJ2-4	TRBV27	CASSLGPLIAKNIQYF
TRBJ2-2	TRBV19	CASNERRNTGELFF
TRBJ2-7	TRBV27	CASSPWPGQGYEQYF
TRBJ1-3	TRBV19	CASSKDRAPGNTIYF
TRBJ2-5	TRBV19	CASSREPGETQYF
TRBJ2-2	TRBV6-5	CASSRGGAGELFF
TRBJ2-3	TRBV28	CASSFQVSSTDTQYF
TRBJ1-5	TRBV30	CAWSGGPNSNQPQHF
TRBJ2-2	TRBV10-3	CAMGLAGSQDTGELFF
TRBJ2-5	TRBV6-5	CASRPYPNRETQYF
TRBJ1-2	TRBV9	CASSVRGQGNYGYTF
TRBJ2-1	TRBV7-7	CASSLRETGFRNEQFF
TRBJ2-7	TRBV6-2/TRBV6-3	CASSSGGYEQYF
TRBJ2-1	TRBV19	CASRTELAGGHNEQFF
TRBJ1-1	TRBV4-2	CASSQEETGGTEAFF
TRBJ1-4	TRBV18	CASSPWDRFNEKLFF
TRBJ1-2	TRBV5-5	CASSLATGPYGYTF
TRBJ2-3	TRBV7-2	CASSPPLAAHTDTQYF
TRBJ2-1	TRBV19	CASSFRWDEQFF
TRBJ2-7	TRBV6-2/TRBV6-3	CASSYRSLQSLIEQYF
TRBJ1-4	TRBV5-4	CASSLDHGGAGEKLFF
TRBJ2-7	TRBV6-5	CASSPRDIGARQYF
TRBJ1-1	TRBV5-4	CASIGAHRDTEAFF
TRBJ1-4	TRBV9	CASSPPGQTNEKLFF
TRBJ2-4	TRBV7-3	CASSLSDRTGVSNIQYF
TRBJ2-1	TRBV7-2	CASSLGHRKWSNEQFF
TRBJ1-2	TRBV6-5	CASRVARVGNYGYTF